The TCR beta chain described here comes from a study of human T cells and chemical hapten exposure. Study at large: Diphenylcyclopropenone doses were given weekly to the scalps of patients across the roughly 23-week study.

Time point indicated: patch test 2, 6 weeks after DPC sensitization. Sample treatment: therapeutic diphenylcyclopropenone sensitization with weekly scalp DPC. The study drew its donors from alopecia patients who were 18 to 70 years old and suitable for DPC. The starting material, unfractionated whole blood, was used for total RNA extraction. TCRdb reprocessed the RACE reads with MiXCR, giving one entry per CDR3 protein. The top ten hold around 6% of the sample, which has roughly 380,000 distinct CDR3 sequences, 6% to 7% seen once. The CDR3 has 14 residues. V dropped 7 bases and J dropped 1; count of bases not matched to a gene: 4. Germline lookup yields CDR1 LGHDT and CDR2 YNNKEL (reference sequence).

The rearrangement links TRBV3-1 to TRBJ1-3; 7 bases agree with TRBD1. Sequences were derived from whole blood, sampled in connection with sensitization to the hapten diphenylcyclopropenone (DPC). The clonotype comes from a woman aged 18-30 years with alopecia areata. Some clones in this sample may be carry-over from other donors' samples. CDR3 nucleotides: TGTGCCAGCAACCAGGGGGTATCTGGAAACACCATATATTTT. It encodes CASNQGVSGNTIYF.